These T cell receptor beta chains were read from a single sample in a study of cytomegalovirus exposure and HLA in healthy donors. Profiled with immunoSEQ multiplex PCR; TCRdb holds only in-frame clones, not every one. The sample includes about 160,000 clones, roughly 73% of them seen just once. Sequencing was performed on PBMCs. These receptors were obtained from a woman between 18 and 29 years old in good health and CMV-seronegative. Each CDR3 is given with its conserved first and last residue. A D gene is named only where the DNA matches it firmly. The size of a clone is reported for some rows only, either as once, few or many, or as a class for expanded clones.

size	J	V	D	CDR3	DNA
-	TRBJ1-1	TRBV29-1	-	CSFPPRGMGTEAFF	TGCAGCTTTCCCCCGAGGGGGATGGGCACTGAAGCTTTCTTT
-	TRBJ1-4	TRBV27	-	CASSPQGEGEKLFF	TGTGCCAGCAGCCCCCAGGGTGAAGGAGAAAAACTGTTTTTT
-	TRBJ1-3	TRBV4-2	-	CASSQEGTTKAGNTIYF	TGTGCCAGCAGCCAAGAAGGGACTACAAAGGCTGGAAACACCATATATTTT
-	TRBJ2-1	TRBV2	-	CASRGRTAYNEQFF	TGTGCCAGCAGGGGGAGAACCGCCTACAATGAGCAGTTCTTC
-	TRBJ2-2	TRBV5-1	TRBD1	CASSPGQVTGELFF	TGCGCCAGCAGCCCGGGACAGGTCACCGGGGAGCTGTTTTTT
once	TRBJ1-4	TRBV4-1	-	CASSQMGAGVREKLFF	TGCGCCAGCAGCCAGATGGGGGCAGGGGTTCGAGAAAAACTGTTTTTT
-	TRBJ2-7	TRBV28	-	CASMLDRAYEQYF	TGTGCCAGCATGCTGGACAGAGCCTACGAGCAGTACTTC
-	TRBJ2-5	TRBV2	-	CASSPGARETQYF	TGTGCCAGCAGCCCCGGTGCTCGGGAGACCCAGTACTTC
once	TRBJ2-7	TRBV2	TRBD2	CASIVGTSGASSYEQYF	TGTGCCAGCATTGTAGGGACTAGCGGGGCGAGCTCCTACGAGCAGTACTTC
-	TRBJ1-2	TRBV19	-	CASSILPAGDHNGYTF	TGTGCCAGTAGTATCCTCCCGGCAGGGGATCATAATGGCTACACCTTC
-	TRBJ1-5	TRBV4-2	-	CASSQGTGNQPQHF	TGTGCCAGCAGCCAAGGGACAGGCAATCAGCCCCAGCATTTT
-	TRBJ2-1	TRBV7-2	TRBD2	CASSLIAGAGNEQFF	TGTGCCAGCAGCTTAATAGCGGGAGCTGGCAATGAGCAGTTCTTC
-	TRBJ2-3	TRBV27	-	CASNPDSSTDTQYF	TGTGCCAGCAACCCCGACAGTAGCACAGATACGCAGTATTTT
-	TRBJ2-1	TRBV7-9	-	CASSFSLKGGVSYNEQFF	TGTGCCAGCAGCTTTTCCCTCAAGGGGGGGGTATCCTACAATGAGCAGTTCTTC
-	TRBJ2-1	TRBV11-3	TRBD2	CASSLEGTSGRNEQFF	TGTGCCAGCAGCTTAGAGGGTACTAGCGGGAGGAATGAGCAGTTCTTC
-	TRBJ1-5	TRBV5-6	-	CASSRRTDLNQPQHF	TGTGCCAGCAGCCGACGGACAGACCTCAATCAGCCCCAGCATTTT
-	TRBJ2-1	TRBV7-2	-	CASSQRQSSSYNEQFF	TGTGCCAGCAGCCAGAGACAGTCCTCCTCCTACAATGAGCAGTTCTTC
-	TRBJ1-1	TRBV7-9	-	CASRSDSLNTEAFF	TGTGCCAGCAGATCGGACAGTCTGAACACTGAAGCTTTCTTT
-	TRBJ1-5	TRBV19	TRBD1	CASSRDRPGNQPQHF	TGTGCCAGTAGTAGGGACAGACCGGGCAATCAGCCCCAGCATTTT
-	TRBJ1-1	TRBV4-1	-	CASSQIFRGRNTEAFF	TGCGCCAGCAGCCAAATATTCAGGGGCCGTAACACTGAAGCTTTCTTT
-	TRBJ1-2	TRBV7-9	TRBD1	CASSLGTGFPHGYTF	TGTGCCAGCAGCTTGGGGACAGGTTTTCCCCATGGCTACACCTTC
-	TRBJ1-2	TRBV4-3	TRBD1	CASSQARGDSQGGYTF	TGCGCCAGCAGCCAAGCTAGGGGGGACAGCCAGGGGGGCTACACCTTC
-	TRBJ2-7	TRBV9	TRBD1	CASSSHLGTGLYF	TGTGCCAGCAGCTCCCATCTAGGGACAGGGCTTTACTTC
-	TRBJ1-2	TRBV7-3	-	CASSLSAGYGYTF	TGTGCCAGCAGCTTATCTGCGGGCTATGGCTACACCTTC
-	TRBJ2-3	TRBV7-8	TRBD2	CASSDWTSGRSDTQYF	TGTGCCAGCAGCGATTGGACTAGCGGGAGATCAGATACGCAGTATTTT
-	TRBJ2-2	TRBV5-4	-	CASSSPARGNTGELFF	TGTGCCAGCAGCTCACCCGCCAGGGGAAACACCGGGGAGCTGTTTTTT
few	TRBJ2-3	TRBV2	TRBD1	CASSAYRDRGRRADTQYF	TGTGCCAGCAGTGCATACCGGGACAGGGGGCGTAGGGCAGATACGCAGTATTTT
-	TRBJ1-2	TRBV5-4	-	CASSLRTRLDGYTF	TGTGCCAGCAGCTTGAGGACACGCCTAGATGGCTACACCTTC
-	TRBJ2-7	TRBV11-2	-	CASSSNNRGGEQYF	TGTGCCAGCAGCTCAAATAACAGGGGAGGCGAGCAGTACTTC
-	TRBJ1-5	TRBV15	TRBD1	CATRVQGGSNQPQHF	TGTGCCACCAGGGTACAGGGGGGGAGCAATCAGCCCCAGCATTTT
-	TRBJ2-1	TRBV9	TRBD2	CASSAGTSGGYEQFF	TGTGCCAGCAGCGCCGGGACTAGCGGGGGGTATGAGCAGTTCTTC
-	TRBJ1-2	TRBV5-4	TRBD1	CASSLAAGGVNYGYTF	TGTGCCAGCAGCTTGGCCGCAGGGGGTGTTAACTATGGCTACACCTTC
once	TRBJ2-7	TRBV27	TRBD1	CASSLDRGWYF	TGTGCCAGCAGTTTAGACAGGGGTTGGTACTTC
few	TRBJ1-1	TRBV19	-	CASSIIRNSMNTEAFF	TGTGCCAGTAGTATTATTAGGAACAGCATGAACACTGAAGCTTTCTTT
-	TRBJ1-2	TRBV11-2	TRBD1	CASSLNSGGFYGYTF	TGTGCCAGCAGCTTAAACTCAGGGGGCTTCTATGGCTACACCTTC
-	TRBJ2-1	TRBV9	TRBD2	CASSVGRRGAINNEQFF	TGTGCCAGCAGCGTAGGGAGGCGGGGGGCCATCAACAATGAGCAGTTCTTC
-	TRBJ1-2	TRBV4-3	-	CASSQGWRQRVGYTF	TGCGCCAGCAGCCAAGGATGGCGACAGCGGGTTGGCTACACCTTC
-	TRBJ1-4	TRBV4-3	-	CASSQDGGAPEKLFF	TGCGCCAGCAGCCAAGATGGGGGGGCGCCTGAAAAACTGTTTTTT
-	TRBJ2-3	TRBV28	-	CASSLEGDSTDTQYF	TGTGCCAGCAGTTTAGAGGGAGATAGCACAGATACGCAGTATTTT
-	TRBJ2-3	TRBV4-1	TRBD2	CASSQGAPSGSTDTQYF	TGCGCCAGCAGCCAAGGGGCCCCTAGCGGGAGCACAGATACGCAGTATTTT
-	TRBJ1-5	TRBV28	-	CASSFGVRQPQHF	TGTGCCAGCAGTTTCGGGGTAAGGCAGCCCCAGCATTTT
few	TRBJ1-1	TRBV28	-	CASSLSPQGWAEAFF	TGTGCCAGCAGTTTATCTCCTCAGGGATGGGCTGAAGCTTTCTTT
few	TRBJ2-7	TRBV21-1	-	CASSKYSRYEQYF	TGTGCCAGCAGCAAATACAGCCGCTACGAGCAGTACTTC
-	TRBJ1-2	TRBV5-4	-	CASSLPTVNYGYTF	TGTGCCAGCAGCTTGCCTACAGTTAACTATGGCTACACCTTC
few	TRBJ1-5	TRBV9	-	CASSPGDNSNQPQHF	TGTGCCAGCAGCCCAGGGGACAATAGCAATCAGCCCCAGCATTTT
-	TRBJ2-3	TRBV7-9	TRBD1	CASRPDTGATQYF	TGTGCCAGCAGACCCGATACAGGGGCAACGCAGTATTTT
-	TRBJ1-2	TRBV10-3	TRBD1	CAIRHKPGQGPGYTF	TGTGCCATCAGGCATAAACCGGGACAGGGCCCTGGCTACACCTTC